This T cell receptor (beta chain) was documented in a study of high-grade serous ovarian cancer treatment subgroups listed by TCRdb under 2021. For context, the study as a whole: Sequencing yielded a mean of about 15,000 reads and around 7,000 unique TCR beta rearrangements per sample. The study examined TCR beta repertoires in high-grade serous ovarian cancer patients who were grouped under a laparoscopic triage algorithm by complete gross resection or by neoadjuvant chemotherapy response. A cohort of some 30 patients was included: around ten with no residual disease after primary surgery (R0), around ten who were excellent NACT responders, and around ten who were poor NACT responders. In total there were 95 or so samples, since every patient provided one primary tumor sample and two metastatic tumor samples. General conclusions and limits of the study: Tumors from the same patient had repertoire similarity ranging from about 0.095 to 0.85, while tumors from different patients showed almost no similarity. The TCR repertoire analyses centered on CDR3, leaving CDR1 and CDR2 unanalyzed. Spatial information was not captured by bulk tumor TCR sequencing, so insight into HGSC tumor complexity and diversity was limited. Neoantigen level correlated positively with TCR clonal relatedness, and copy number variation and mutation load from whole-genome sequencing showed a positive trend with TCR clonal relatedness.

Concerning this clone itself: What antigen it recognizes has not been identified. Base quality data are lacking; no much larger clone is found one base away.

The cysteine opens and the phenylalanine closes a CDR3 of 13 amino acids. The read is trimmed to its CDR3 DNA, 39 bases read in frame from base 1. V is cut by 2 bases and J by 7 bases, and the space between the germline ends is 9 bases. As encoded in the germline V gene, CDR1 is MDHEN while CDR2 is SYDVKM. High-throughput TCR profiling via ImmunoSEQ was performed on the roughly 98 tumor samples. The original pipeline was this. To measure repertoire diversity, the metrics used were richness (unique productive sequences), clonality, evenness and relatedness, and the Bhattacharyya coefficient was used to assess similarity between samples. In a sensitivity analysis, TCRs with fewer than two reads were excluded, and consistent conclusions were obtained. Drawn from immuneACCESS, this table holds only the in-frame rearrangements with V and J called that TCRdb kept. Clones are partly lost; checked studies trace under half to an unresolved V gene and leave the rest unexplained. V and J calls and clone size are those listed in that table; D and trimming were worked out from the DNA. The sample table shows approximately 5,700 clones, and roughly 66% are seen once. The ten top clones hold approximately 14% of the sample.

Collection of tumor samples took place before definitive surgery or chemotherapy. Genomic DNA was extracted by the MD Anderson Biospecimen Extraction Resource, and TCR sequencing was done by the MD Anderson Cancer Genomics Laboratory. Rearrangement joined TRBV28 to TRBJ1-5, with the D gene uncertain. This sequence was found in a human donor with high-grade serous ovarian cancer. The sample comprised tumor tissue. CDR3 sequence: CASSLEGLQPQHF. The nucleotides are TGTGCCAGCAGTTTAGAGGGTTTACAGCCCCAGCATTTT.